Each of the 29 T cell receptor beta chains below was sequenced from the same sample in a study of blood T cell repertoires in COVID-19. The method was immunoSEQ multiplex PCR; TCRdb's version includes in-frame clones alone and lacks a portion of them. The data show approximately 230,000 clones, with roughly 88% seen just once and roughly 6% held by the top ten. The sample taken for sequencing was peripheral blood. Receptor source: a young woman with COVID-19, enrolled during active disease.

The chain links TRBV6-5 to TRBJ1-3; unclear D gene. The CDR3 spans 15 residues. The V end was cut by 6 bases, the J end by 0 bases, with 12 bases between. Germline V gives CDR1 MNHEY, CDR2 SVGAGI. In nucleotides, the CDR3 is TGTGCCAGCAGCGGAGGGCAGACCTCTGGAAACACCATATATTTT. Protein: CASSGGQTSGNTIYF.

This clone has only one observation. This sequence joins TRBV10-3 and TRBJ1-3, with TRBD1 as a possible D gene (6 bases). Per germline, CDR1 ENHRY and CDR2 SYGVKD. The CDR3 contains 18 residues. V dropped 0 bases and J dropped 0 bases, with 15 bases sitting between them. Written as DNA, the CDR3 is TGTGCCATCAGTGAGTCGATTACCCGGACAGTCTCTGGAAACACCATATATTTT. Encoded protein: CAISESITRTVSGNTIYF.

The rearrangement joins TRBV10-2 to TRBJ2-3; TRBD2 agrees at 8 bases. The CDR3 totals 13 residues. The V gene end was trimmed by 8 bases and the J gene end by 5 bases; junction bases not matched to a gene: 6. CDR1 is WSHSY and CDR2 is SAAADI in the germline V gene. The CDR3 sequence: CASLGGAGDTQYF. The CDR3 nucleotides read TGCGCCAGCCTCGGGGGGGCGGGAGATACGCAGTATTTT.

This clone was detected only once. V usage is TRBV6-1 and J usage is TRBJ1-2; 8 nucleotides line up with TRBD1. Germline CDR1 is MNHNS and CDR2 is SASEGT. The trim removed 3 bases at V and 3 bases at J, leaving 6 bases unmatched. This CDR3 has 15 residues. The chain's CDR3 is CASSDRGRSDYGYTF. CDR3 nucleotides: TGTGCCAGCAGTGACAGGGGGCGCTCGGACTATGGCTACACCTTC.

The chain joins TRBV5-6 to TRBJ2-5; a weak D match, TRBD1 (5 bases). CDR1 and CDR2 (germline): SGHDT, YYEEEE. The CDR3 length is 15 residues. With 2 bases removed from V and 5 bases from J, the gap between germline ends came to 16 bases. The CDR3 coding sequence is TGTGCCAGCAGCTTCCTAGGGGCGGACACGGAGACCCAGTACTTC. Amino acids: CASSFLGADTETQYF. Together with reference TRBV5-6 and TRBJ2-5, the CDR3 gives the full variable domain: DAGVTQSPTHLIKTRGQQVTLRCSPKSGHDTVSWYQQALGQGPQFIFQYYEEEERQRGNFPDRFSGHQFPNYSSELNVNALLLGDSALYLCASSFLGADTETQYFGPGTRLLVL.

The rearrangement joins TRBV19 to TRBJ2-7; the D gene is possibly TRBD2 (5 bases). Germline V gene sequence: CDR1 LNHDA, CDR2 SQIVND (reference sequence). V was clipped by 3 bases and J by 6 bases, with 9 bases between them. The CDR3 length is 12 residues. CDR3 in amino acids: CASSIRGSEQYF. The CDR3 DNA sequence: TGTGCCAGTAGTATTAGAGGGAGCGAGCAGTACTTC.

The chain carries TRBV11-3 and TRBJ2-5; TRBD2 might be the D (5 bases). CDR3 size: 14 residues. V lost 5 bases and J lost 4, with 14 bases in between. CDR1 and CDR2 (germline): SGHNT, YENEEA. Here the CDR3 reads CASSPGLAGETQYF. As DNA, the CDR3 is TGTGCCAGCAGCCCCGGCCTAGCCGGAGAGACCCAGTACTTC.

The chain carries TRBV5-1 and TRBJ2-1, with 13 bases lining up with TRBD2. V lost 5 bases to trimming and J lost 8 bases; unmatched junction nucleotides: 10. The CDR3 loop spans 16 amino acids. CDR1 and CDR2 from the germline V gene are SGHRS and YFSETQ. The CDR3 region has the DNA TGCGCCAGCAGTCTCGTACTAGCGGGAGGGGGGGATGAGCAGTTCTTC. The encoded protein is CASSLVLAGGGDEQFF.

This CDR3 reads CASSLQDRVFHGYTF. The CDR3 DNA is TGTGCCAGCAGCCTCCAAGACAGGGTCTTCCATGGCTACACCTTC. This chain links TRBV14 with TRBJ1-2, with 7 bases identical to TRBD1. The CDR3 runs to 15 residues. J was trimmed by 6 bases and V by 4 bases; bases with no gene match: 11. The germline V gene has CDR1 SGHDN and CDR2 FVKESK.

This clone appeared a single time. The CDR3 DNA is TGTGCCAGCAGCCCCGGACACTACGAGCAGTACTTC. Translated: CASSPGHYEQYF. The chain employs TRBV7-2 and TRBJ2-7; D possibly corresponds to TRBD1 (5 bases). The germline gives CDR1 SGHTA, CDR2 FQGNSA. Trimming took off 5 bases at V and 3 bases at J, with 8 bases between the two ends. The CDR3 is made up of 12 amino acids. The full variable domain, in which reference TRBV7-2 and TRBJ2-7 provide the parts outside the CDR3, is GAGVSQSPSNKVTEKGKDVELRCDPISGHTALYWYRQSLGQGLEFLIYFQGNSAPDKSGLPSDRFSAERTGGSVSTLTIQRTQQEDSAVYLCASSPGHYEQYFGPGTRLTVT.

The chain links TRBV3-1 (or the pseudogene TRBV3-2) to TRBJ2-1, with 10 nucleotides matching TRBD2. The V gene's germline CDR1 is LGHDT and CDR2 YNNKEL (reference sequence). After removal of 3 bases from V and 3 bases from J, the junction contained 5 bases not matched to a gene. This CDR3 is built from 16 residues. For the CDR3, the DNA is TGTGCCAGCAGCCACCACGGACTAGCGGACTACAATGAGCAGTTCTTC. Encoded protein: CASSHHGLADYNEQFF.

The chain couples TRBV3-1 (or the pseudogene TRBV3-2) to TRBJ1-3, with 8 bases fitting TRBD1. CDR1 LGHDT and CDR2 YNNKEL come from the germline V gene (reference sequence). J gave up 2 bases and V 4 bases, and 10 bases lay outside the gene matches. The CDR3 covers 17 residues. CDR3 DNA: TGTGCCAGCAGCCCGAGGACAGGGTTACTTACTGGAAACACCATATATTTT. Its protein product is CASSPRTGLLTGNTIYF.

V usage is TRBV7-2 and J usage is TRBJ2-7; 7 nucleotides match TRBD1. CDR3 size: 15 residues. The germline V gene encodes CDR1 SGHTA and CDR2 FQGNSA. V lost 1 base and J lost 5; bases outside the gene matches: 8. The CDR3 protein is CASSLVGTENDEQYF. Written as DNA, the CDR3 is TGTGCCAGCAGCTTAGTGGGGACAGAAAATGACGAGCAGTACTTC. The whole variable domain, remainder taken from reference TRBV7-2 and TRBJ2-7, is GAGVSQSPSNKVTEKGKDVELRCDPISGHTALYWYRQSLGQGLEFLIYFQGNSAPDKSGLPSDRFSAERTGGSVSTLTIQRTQQEDSAVYLCASSLVGTENDEQYFGPGTRLTVT.

This clone was recorded only once. V is TRBV6-5 and J is TRBJ2-7; D call uncertain. The germline gives CDR1 MNHEY, CDR2 SVGAGI. Trimming removed 5 bases at V and 2 bases at J, with 4 bases between. This CDR3 comprises 11 residues. The CDR3 DNA follows: TGTGCCAGCAGTCCGGCCTACGAGCAGTACTTC. This codes for CASSPAYEQYF.

The gene calls are TRBV5-4 and TRBJ1-4; D unresolved. V was cut by 4 bases and J by 0 bases, with 13 bases left in between. From germline, CDR1 is SGHNT and CDR2 YYREEE (reference sequence). The length of the CDR3 is 16 residues. The CDR3: CASSVDGGATNEKLFF. CDR3 DNA: TGTGCCAGCAGCGTCGACGGTGGAGCAACTAATGAAAAACTGTTTTTT.

The chain is built from TRBV29-1 and TRBJ1-3; D might be TRBD1 (5 bases). The CDR3 runs to 12 residues. V lost 5 bases and J 4 bases, leaving 9 bases between the germline ends. Germline CDR1 is SQVTM and CDR2 is ANQGSEA. CDR3 in amino acids: CSVRGAGNTIYF. The CDR3 DNA is TGCAGCGTTAGGGGTGCGGGAAACACCATATATTTT. Together with reference TRBV29-1 and TRBJ1-3, the CDR3 gives the full variable domain: SAVISQKPSRDICQRGTSLTIQCQVDSQVTMMFWYRQQPGQSLTLIATANQGSEATYESGFVIDKFPISRPNLTFSTLTVSNMSPEDSSIYLCSVRGAGNTIYFGEGSWLTVV.

The chain combines TRBV6-2 or TRBV6-3 with TRBJ2-7; 15 bases are shared with TRBD2. Germline CDR1 MNHEY, CDR2 SVGEGT. The CDR3 is made up of 19 amino acids. Trimming cost V 5 bases and J 3 bases; bases outside gene matches: 14. CDR3 region: CASSPTGTSGGIGRYEQYF. Written as DNA, the CDR3 is TGTGCCAGCAGTCCGACCGGGACTAGCGGGGGGATAGGGCGCTACGAGCAGTACTTC.

V gene TRBV10-3 combines with J gene TRBJ2-1; TRBD1 matches at 10 bases. The CDR3 consists of 13 residues. Trimming removed 6 bases from V and 8 bases from J; junction bases left unmatched: 4. Germline V CDR1 and CDR2: ENHRY, SYGVKD. The CDR3 region is CAIRRDRGHEQFF. The CDR3 nucleotides read TGTGCCATCAGGAGGGACAGGGGCCATGAGCAGTTCTTC.

The chain has TRBV30 and TRBJ2-3; D is perhaps TRBD2 (5 bases). This CDR3 contains 12 residues. V gave up 7 bases and J gave up 5 bases, with 13 bases separating them. Germline assignment: CDR1 GTSNPN and CDR2 SVGIG (reference sequence). CDR3 nucleotides: TGTGCCTCCTCTGAGGGCCGAGATACGCAGTATTTT. Translation gives CASSEGRDTQYF.

The chain has TRBV7-9 and TRBJ1-6, with 9 bases identical to TRBD1. With 5 bases clipped from V and 8 bases from J, the junction kept 10 bases outside the gene matches. The CDR3 runs to 16 residues. Per germline, CDR1 SEHNR and CDR2 FQNEAQ (reference sequence). The DNA of the CDR3 is TGTGCCAGCAGCACCAGGACAGGGGTAGTCGATTCACCCCTCCACTTT. It codes for CASSTRTGVVDSPLHF.

The chain combines TRBV28 with TRBJ1-4, with 9 bases lining up with TRBD1. CDR1 MDHEN and CDR2 SYDVKM come from the germline V gene. The CDR3 loop spans 16 amino acids. The ends lost 4 bases at V and 3 bases at J; junction bases unmatched: 6. CDR3 amino acids: CASSYRGLMANEKLFF. The DNA for the CDR3 is TGTGCCAGCAGTTACAGGGGGCTGATGGCTAATGAAAAACTGTTTTTT.

The CDR3 nucleotides read TGCGCCAGCAGCCAAGATGCCCGGGGTTGGGACAATGAGCAGTTCTTC. Translating gives CASSQDARGWDNEQFF. The J gene is TRBJ2-1, the V gene TRBV4-3; possible D gene TRBD2, 5 bases. Germline CDR1 and CDR2: LGHNA and YSLEER. The CDR3 has 16 residues. V gave up 0 bases and J gave up 5 bases, with 14 bases separating them.

The sample holds a few counts of this clone. The J gene is TRBJ1-4, the V gene TRBV19; D not certain. The V end was cut by 0 bases, the J end by 7 bases, with 3 bases between. The germline gives CDR1 LNHDA, CDR2 SQIVND (reference sequence). The CDR3 has 12 amino acids. CDR3 sequence reads: CASSIEREKLFF. CDR3 DNA: TGTGCCAGTAGTATAGAGCGTGAAAAACTGTTTTTT.

The chain employs TRBV7-9 and TRBJ2-1; the match to TRBD2 covers 8 bases. This CDR3 is 15 amino acids long. Germline V gene sequence: CDR1 SEHNR, CDR2 FQNEAQ (reference sequence). Unmatched junction bases numbered 8, after V lost 1 base and J lost 9 bases. The CDR3 bases are TGTGCCAGCAGCTTAGATCGGACTAGCCCCTTTGAGCAGTTCTTC. Translating gives CASSLDRTSPFEQFF.

The rearrangement joins TRBV5-1 to TRBJ1-6, with 8 bases that match TRBD1. Germline loops: CDR1 SGHRS, CDR2 YFSETQ. CDR3 length equals 14 residues. The V and J ends lost 4 bases and 13 bases, in that order; junction bases with no gene match: 10. The CDR3: CASSTGQGPAPLHF. CDR3 coding DNA: TGCGCCAGCAGCACCGGACAGGGCCCAGCGCCCCTCCACTTT.

The chain combines TRBV5-1 with TRBJ2-7; D is perhaps TRBD1 (6 bases). Trimming took 1 base from V and 2 from J, leaving 10 bases between them. The CDR3 has 14 residues. Germline CDR1 is SGHRS and CDR2 is YFSETQ. The CDR3: CASSLRDTAYEQYF. The CDR3 DNA reads TGCGCCAGCAGCTTGCGGGACACCGCCTACGAGCAGTACTTC.

The J gene is TRBJ2-1, the V gene TRBV27, with D unresolved. This CDR3 comprises 17 residues. V lost 6 bases, J lost 0 bases, and 18 bases lay in between. Germline values: CDR1 MNHEY, CDR2 SMNVEV (reference sequence). Written as DNA, the CDR3 is TGTGCCAGCAGGCCGACGGCCCGGGTTCCCTCCTACAATGAGCAGTTCTTC. Translation gives CASRPTARVPSYNEQFF.

This sequence joins TRBV18 and TRBJ1-6; maybe TRBD1 (5 bases). The V and J ends lost 3 bases and 0 bases respectively, with 6 bases between them. The CDR3 contains 15 residues. CDR1 is KGHSH and CDR2 is LQKENI in the germline V gene. CDR3 loop: CASSPDISYNSPLHF. CDR3 nucleotide sequence: TGTGCCAGCTCACCGGACATCTCCTATAATTCACCCCTCCACTTT.

V gene TRBV27 combines with J gene TRBJ2-3, with 8 bases identical to TRBD1. The CDR3 totals 15 residues. The germline V gene has CDR1 MNHEY and CDR2 SMNVEV (reference sequence). The ends lost 7 bases at V and 3 bases at J; junction bases unmatched: 9. CDR3 bases: TGTGCCAGCAAGCCCTATACAGGGGGAACAGATACGCAGTATTTT. This encodes CASKPYTGGTDTQYF.